The present entry profiles one T cell receptor (beta chain) with its context. In the study's own analysis: Nucleated cell number was recorded as an estimate derived from reference gene primer amplification. The repertoire was sequenced with immunoSEQ multiplex PCR; TCRdb's copy has only in-frame clones and lacks some. V, J and clone size are taken as reported in that table, and D and trimming were inferred from the DNA itself. Of a few hundred thousand clones in the sample, around nine tenths are singletons; the top ten hold 1.4%. The sample comes from a study of blood T cell repertoires in COVID-19. Study details: There were acute and convalescent COVID-19 samples, and they came from the United States, Italy and Spain. T cells, B-cell-depleted T cells, or PBMCs supplied cDNA or gDNA.

This CDR3 contains 14 residues. Germline CDR1 and CDR2: LGHNA and YNFKEQ. V was trimmed by 1 base and J by 5 bases, leaving 11 bases between them. Living in 24 US areas, the participants were between roughly 18 and 89 years of age. This receptor was taken from a woman between 18 and 30 years old who had been exposed to COVID-19. The chain combines TRBV4-2 with TRBJ1-1; perhaps TRBD1 as D (5 bases). The sequencing input was PBMCs or T cells enriched from blood (not recorded which). CDR3 amino acids: CASSQGGARTEAFF. CDR3 DNA: TGTGCCAGCAGCCAAGGGGGCGCGAGGACTGAAGCTTTCTTT.